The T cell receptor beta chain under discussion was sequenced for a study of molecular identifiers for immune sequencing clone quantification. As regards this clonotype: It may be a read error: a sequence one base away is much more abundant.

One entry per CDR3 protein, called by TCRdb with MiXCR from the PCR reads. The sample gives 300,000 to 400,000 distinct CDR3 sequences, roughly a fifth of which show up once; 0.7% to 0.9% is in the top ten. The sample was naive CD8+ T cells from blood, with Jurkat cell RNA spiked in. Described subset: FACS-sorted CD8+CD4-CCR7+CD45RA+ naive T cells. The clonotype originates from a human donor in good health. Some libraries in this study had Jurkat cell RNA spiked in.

This CDR3 is CASGSSLDEQFF. CDR3 DNA sequence: TGTGCCAGCGGTTCCTCCCTCGATGAGCAGTTCTTC. J is TRBJ2-1 and V is TRBV28; the D is unclear. Germline-derived CDR1 and CDR2 are MDHEN and SYDVKM. The CDR3 is made up of 12 amino acids. V was clipped by 8 bases and J by 8 bases, with 13 bases between them.